Described below is a single TCR beta chain sequence and its context. The CDR3 extends over 13 amino acids. The germline V gene has CDR1 MGHRA and CDR2 YSYEKL. With 4 bases clipped from V and 4 bases from J, the junction kept 4 bases outside the gene matches. These data belong to a study of siplizumab effects on memory and regulatory T cells. The assay looked at 95,000 to 100,000 TCR templates in each sample. The assay was immunoSEQ multiplex PCR, and TCRdb's table has in-frame clones only and misses some. The sample yields about 26,000 clones, around 84% seen once. Sequenced input: memory CD4+ T cells sorted from blood. The TCR sequence derives from a human donor in good health. The rearrangement uses TRBV4-1 and TRBJ2-7; 7 bases line up with TRBD1. DNA for the CDR3: TGCGCCAGCAGCCGACAGGGCGAATACGAGCAGTACTTC. Translated, it gives CASSRQGEYEQYF.